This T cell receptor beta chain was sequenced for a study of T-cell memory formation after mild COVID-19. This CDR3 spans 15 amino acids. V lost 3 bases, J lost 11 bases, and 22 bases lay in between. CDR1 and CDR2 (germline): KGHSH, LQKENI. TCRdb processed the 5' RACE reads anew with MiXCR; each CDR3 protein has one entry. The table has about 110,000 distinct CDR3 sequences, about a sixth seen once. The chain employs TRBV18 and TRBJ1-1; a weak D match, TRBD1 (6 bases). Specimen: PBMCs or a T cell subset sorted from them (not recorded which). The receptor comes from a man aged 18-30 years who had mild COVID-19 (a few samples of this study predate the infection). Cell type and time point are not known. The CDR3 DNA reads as TGTGCCAGCTCACCCTTTGCCCAGGGGCCACGATACGCTTTCTTT. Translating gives CASSPFAQGPRYAFF.